Reported below is one TCR beta chain. Its cognate antigen is unknown. This record belongs to a study of beta chain features in type 1 diabetes. Reverse transcribing all isolated RNA meant expressed TCRB transcripts were sequenced. The protocol was immunoSEQ multiplex PCR, while the TCRdb copy is restricted to in-frame clones and leaves out a portion. This sample has about 47,000 clones, with around 45% found just once. Findings of the study overall: For TCRB rearrangement, an influence of HLA type remained unresolved here. Researchers report that Type 1 diabetes patients had moderately but significantly shorter TCRB CDR3s across all four CD4+ subsets.

The V and J ends lost 2 bases and 4 bases respectively, with 17 bases between them. Germline CDR1 reads KGHSH; CDR2 reads LQKENI. The CDR3 covers 16 residues. V is TRBV18 and J is TRBJ1-1; TRBD1 is a possible D gene (6 bases). Sample: stem cell memory CD4+ T cells from blood. This receptor was obtained from a man younger than 45 with type 1 diabetes. CDR3 coding DNA: TGTGCCAGCTCACCAGATACTCTCACCAGGGGCACTGAAGCTTTCTTT. It yields the protein CASSPDTLTRGTEAFF.